A single T cell receptor beta chain is shown here with its context. Its antigen is unknown. This record comes from a study of shared clonotypes between healthy human individuals. The table came from immunoSEQ multiplex PCR; TCRdb's copy has only in-frame clones and leaves some out. The sample lists about 730,000 clones, over 55% occurring once. Overall study findings and caveats: Of the naive CD4 clonotypes, roughly 5% were shared across several donors.

This CDR3 is built from 15 residues. The germline V and J ends were trimmed by 1 base and 2 bases, with 9 bases remaining between them. Germline-derived CDR1 and CDR2 are SGHVS and FQNEAQ. Material for sequencing was memory CD4+ T cells sorted from blood. Specified subset: CD45RA-negative fraction. The J gene is TRBJ2-4, the V gene TRBV7-8; the D gene could be TRBD1 or TRBD2 (5 bases each). This TCR came from a woman in her thirties in good health. CDR3 in DNA: TGTGCCAGCAGCTTAGGGGGGAATCCCAAAAACATTCAGTACTTC. Its protein product is CASSLGGNPKNIQYF.